Each of the 32 T cell receptor beta chains below was sequenced from the same sample in a study of Graves' ophthalmopathy and Graves' hyperthyroidism. RNA transcripts served as template for amplifying TCR beta CDR3 sequences. HTBI primers served in a first-round RT-PCR, which a second-round multiplex PCR followed. TCRdb independently ran MiXCR on the multiplex PCR reads; one entry per CDR3 protein. The sample consists of some 200,000 distinct CDR3 sequences, around 28% of them appearing once. The sequenced sample consisted of peripheral blood. These receptors all stem from a man aged 50 to 60 with Graves' ophthalmopathy.

The sample holds many counts of this clonotype. The DNA of the CDR3 is TGTGCCAGCAGCCCAGTTAGGGGCGGGAACCACGAGCAGTACTTC. Its protein product is CASSPVRGGNHEQYF. The chain has TRBV3-1 and TRBJ2-7, with D possibly matching TRBD2 (6 bases). This CDR3 is 15 amino acids long. Germline V gene lookup returns CDR1 LGHDT and CDR2 YNNKEL (reference sequence). Trimming removed 4 bases at V and 5 bases at J, with 18 bases between.

The rearrangement joins TRBV15 to TRBJ2-5; D is perhaps TRBD1 (6 bases). The CDR3 runs to 14 residues. Trimming shortened V by 5 bases and J by 1 base, and 11 bases separated the two germline ends. Germline-derived CDR1 and CDR2 are LNHNV and YYDKDF (reference sequence). In DNA, the CDR3 is TGTGCCACCAGCTTCGGACAGTTCCAAGAGACCCAGTACTTC. Translating it yields CATSFGQFQETQYF. Full variable domain (outside the CDR3, taken from reference TRBV15 and TRBJ2-5): DAMVIQNPRYQVTQFGKPVTLSCSQTLNHNVMYWYQQKSSQAPKLLFHYYDKDFNNEADTPDNFQSRRPNTSFCFLDIRSPGLGDTAMYLCATSFGQFQETQYFGPGTRLLVL.

This clonotype was recorded many times. The CDR3 loop reads CASSQKEGRTWAYEQYF. The CDR3 coding sequence is TGTGCCAGCAGCCAGAAGGAGGGACGGACCTGGGCCTACGAGCAGTACTTC. This chain joins TRBV3-1 and TRBJ2-7; maybe TRBD2 (6 bases). This CDR3 spans 17 amino acids. From germline, CDR1 is LGHDT and CDR2 YNNKEL (reference sequence). V was shortened by 3 bases and J by 2 bases, with 20 bases between the two germline ends.

The CDR3 loop is CASSLMVSPLRETQYF. DNA for the CDR3: TGTGCCAGCAGCTTGATGGTCTCTCCCCTCCGGGAGACCCAGTACTTC. This chain uses TRBV5-6 with TRBJ2-5; D not certain. The V end lost 1 base, the J end lost 5 bases, and 18 bases lay between the germline ends. The CDR3 is 16 amino acids. Germline loops: CDR1 SGHDT, CDR2 YYEEEE.

This clonotype has at least ten counts. The chain carries TRBV7-9 and TRBJ2-7; D remains unclear. The CDR3 consists of 14 residues. The ends were cut back, 8 bases at V and 0 bases at J, with 14 bases in the middle. Germline CDR1 reads SEHNR; CDR2 reads FQNEAQ (reference sequence). CDR3 region: CASATDASSYEQYF. The CDR3 DNA sequence: TGTGCCAGCGCTACGGACGCGAGCTCCTACGAGCAGTACTTC.

This clonotype occurred many times. V and J are TRBV25-1 and TRBJ2-7; tentatively, D is TRBD1 (6 bases). Germline CDR1 and CDR2: MGHDK and SYGVNS. This CDR3 is 15 amino acids long. Deletions cut 2 bases from V and 3 bases from J, with 14 bases between. CDR3 in amino acids: CASSEGGARVYEQYF. CDR3 DNA sequence: TGTGCCAGCAGTGAAGGGGGCGCCCGGGTCTACGAGCAGTACTTC.

V and J are TRBV6-2 or TRBV6-3 and TRBJ1-5; D uncertain. Germline CDR1 and CDR2: MNHEY and SVGEGT. V was shortened by 4 bases and J by 4 bases, with 8 bases between the two germline ends. The CDR3 has 13 residues. Here the CDR3 reads CASSFRTNQPQHF. The CDR3 nucleotides read TGTGCCAGCAGTTTTCGTACGAATCAGCCCCAGCATTTT.

This clonotype was picked up a small number of times. V is TRBV27 and J is TRBJ2-7; 7 bases line up with TRBD1. The CDR3 is 15 residues long. V was pared by 5 bases and J by 0 bases, with 7 bases of the junction left unmatched. Germline assignment: CDR1 MNHEY and CDR2 SMNVEV (reference sequence). CDR3 DNA: TGTGCCAGCAGTATGACAGGGAGAGGCTCCTACGAGCAGTACTTC. Amino acid sequence: CASSMTGRGSYEQYF.

This chain joins TRBV6-2 or TRBV6-3 and TRBJ1-1; 7 bases fit TRBD1. The length of the CDR3 is 14 residues. Germline V lookup: CDR1 MNHEY, CDR2 SVGEGT. Losses at the gene ends were 5 bases for V and 1 base for J; bases not matched to a gene: 4. The CDR3 sequence is CASSRDRANTEAFF. CDR3 bases: TGTGCCAGCAGTCGCGACAGGGCGAACACTGAAGCTTTCTTT.

This clonotype showed up many times. The V call is TRBV28, the J call TRBJ1-5, with TRBD1 matching 9 bases. Germline assignment: CDR1 MDHEN and CDR2 SYDVKM. V lost 8 bases, J lost 5 bases, and 4 bases stayed unmatched. The CDR3 consists of 13 residues. The CDR3 protein is CASGQGLDQPQHF. In nucleotides, the CDR3 is TGTGCCAGCGGACAGGGGTTGGATCAGCCCCAGCATTTT.

In its sample, this clonotype was seen many times. The DNA for the CDR3 is TGTGCCAGCAGTGTAATATACGAGCAGTACTTC. This sequence encodes CASSVIYEQYF. The chain joins TRBV12-3 or TRBV12-4 to TRBJ2-7; D is undetermined. The ends were cut back, 5 bases at V and 4 bases at J, with 6 bases in the middle. The CDR3 is 11 amino acids.

There are many counts of this clonotype. V usage is TRBV7-8 and J usage is TRBJ2-2, with 10 bases that match TRBD2. Trimming cost V 0 bases and J 6 bases; bases outside gene matches: 10. Germline V lookup: CDR1 SGHVS, CDR2 FQNEAQ. The CDR3 extends over 18 amino acids. The CDR3 DNA reads as TGTGCCAGCAGCTTAGCGTTGTGGACTAGCGGTATAGCCGGGGAGCTGTTTTTT. Translation: CASSLALWTSGIAGELFF.

This clonotype appeared many times. This rearrangement joins TRBV19 to TRBJ1-5; D call uncertain. V was shortened by 7 bases and J by 8 bases, with 18 bases between the two germline ends. From germline, CDR1 is LNHDA and CDR2 SQIVND (reference sequence). The length of the CDR3 is 14 residues. CDR3 in amino acids: CASNPLGGAEPQHF. As DNA, the CDR3 is TGTGCCAGTAATCCTCTCGGTGGTGCTGAGCCCCAGCATTTT.

This clonotype has at least ten counts. This sequence joins TRBV12-3 or TRBV12-4 and TRBJ1-1; D remains unclear. Trimming stripped 6 bases from V and 8 bases from J, with 19 bases between. The CDR3 has 14 residues. The CDR3 DNA sequence: TGTGCCAGCAGACCCCCGGGCCGTGGGGTAGAAGCTTTCTTT. Its protein product is CASRPPGRGVEAFF.

This clonotype was picked up many times. V is TRBV6-2 or TRBV6-3 and J is TRBJ1-2, with D unresolved. CDR1 and CDR2 from the germline V gene are MNHEY and SVGEGT. This CDR3 is 12 amino acids long. V lost 3 bases and J 8 bases, leaving 10 bases between the germline ends. CDR3 sequence (DNA): TGTGCCAGCAGTTATGGATGGCAGGGCTACACCTTC. The encoded protein is CASSYGWQGYTF.

This clonotype has a count of ten or more. The chain employs TRBV28 and TRBJ2-5; 8 nucleotides match TRBD1. This CDR3 contains 13 residues. Germline loops: CDR1 MDHEN, CDR2 SYDVKM. V shed 4 bases, J shed 7 bases, and the junction held 5 bases outside the gene matches. CDR3 bases: TGTGCCAGCAGTTCAACAGGGGGATTGACCCAGTACTTC. Residues: CASSSTGGLTQYF.

This clonotype occurred many times. This chain links TRBV12-3 or TRBV12-4 with TRBJ1-1; no firm D call. The CDR3 consists of 15 residues. V was clipped by 7 bases and J by 2 bases, with 17 bases between them. CDR3 bases: TGTGCCAGCACGGTCCTCTTAGTGCCCAACACTGAAGCTTTCTTT. Protein product: CASTVLLVPNTEAFF.

There are many counts of this clonotype. The chain is built from TRBV20-1 and TRBJ2-2; D not resolved. V lost 2 bases and J 6 bases, leaving 10 bases between the germline ends. The CDR3 covers 13 residues. Germline V CDR1 and CDR2: DFQATT, SNEGSKA (reference sequence). This CDR3 reads CSARTIGAGELFF. The CDR3 DNA reads TGCAGTGCTAGAACTATTGGGGCCGGGGAGCTGTTTTTT.

This clonotype was recorded many times. J is TRBJ2-7 and V is TRBV20-1, with 8 bases aligning to TRBD2. The trim removed 5 bases at V and 2 bases at J, leaving 5 bases unmatched. The CDR3 has 13 residues. The germline V gene has CDR1 DFQATT and CDR2 SNEGSKA (reference sequence). The CDR3 nucleotides read TGCAGTGCTCAGACTAGCGCGGCCTACGAGCAGTACTTC. This codes for CSAQTSAAYEQYF.

This clonotype was observed at least ten times. The V and J genes are TRBV4-2 and TRBJ2-7, with a tentative D call TRBD1 (5 bases). Trimming removed 4 bases from V and 0 bases from J, with 13 bases in between. CDR3 length: 15 amino acids. Germline V CDR1 and CDR2: LGHNA, YNFKEQ. CDR3 nucleotide sequence: TGTGCCAGCAGCCGTGAAAAGGGGCGCTCCTACGAGCAGTACTTC. As protein: CASSREKGRSYEQYF.

This clonotype was counted at least ten times. The chain couples TRBV6-5 to TRBJ2-7; perhaps TRBD1 as D (6 bases). V lost 4 bases and J lost 7, with 14 bases in between. Germline CDR1 and CDR2: MNHEY and SVGAGI. The CDR3 length is 13 residues. CDR3 nucleotides: TGTGCCAGCAGTTCCGCACAGGGATTGGAGCAGTACTTC. Protein sequence: CASSSAQGLEQYF.

The chain employs TRBV7-8 and TRBJ1-2; tentative D call: TRBD1 (5 bases). V was shortened by 5 bases and J by 3 bases, with 13 bases between the two germline ends. This CDR3 spans 14 amino acids. The germline gives CDR1 SGHVS, CDR2 FQNEAQ. CDR3 loop: CASSKLWGDYGYTF. As DNA, the CDR3 is TGTGCCAGCAGCAAACTCTGGGGCGACTATGGCTACACCTTC.

This clonotype has at least ten counts. This sequence joins TRBV20-1 and TRBJ1-1; 8 bases map to TRBD1. The trim removed 3 bases at V and 0 bases at J, leaving 6 bases unmatched. The CDR3 is 15 residues long. Germline-derived CDR1 and CDR2 are DFQATT and SNEGSKA (reference sequence). CDR3 DNA: TGCAGTGCTAGTATCCAGGGGGCCATGAACACTGAAGCTTTCTTT. Amino acid sequence: CSASIQGAMNTEAFF.

This clonotype was counted at least ten times. V and J are TRBV19 and TRBJ2-7; possibly TRBD1 for D (6 bases). CDR3 size: 16 residues. From germline, CDR1 is LNHDA and CDR2 SQIVND (reference sequence). V lost 3 bases and J lost 2, with 17 bases in between. CDR3 loop: CASSITSGTPAYEQYF. CDR3 DNA sequence: TGTGCCAGTAGTATCACGAGTGGGACACCCGCCTACGAGCAGTACTTC.

In its sample, this clonotype was seen many times. The chain couples TRBV27 to TRBJ1-2; weak D call: TRBD1 (6 bases). The CDR3 contains 14 residues. With 5 bases removed from V and 7 bases from J, the gap between germline ends came to 17 bases. Germline V gives CDR1 MNHEY, CDR2 SMNVEV (reference sequence). The CDR3 here is CASSVNQGKGGYTF. In nucleotides, the CDR3 is TGTGCCAGCAGTGTAAATCAGGGGAAAGGTGGCTACACCTTC.

This clonotype showed up many times. The chain recombines TRBV27 with TRBJ1-1; D remains unclear. V lost 6 bases to trimming and J lost 0 bases, with 11 bases between them. Germline loops: CDR1 MNHEY, CDR2 SMNVEV (reference sequence). The CDR3 covers 14 residues. The CDR3 DNA reads as TGTGCCAGCAGCCCGCTGGAGATGAACACTGAAGCTTTCTTT. Amino acids: CASSPLEMNTEAFF.

This clonotype was seen repeatedly, ten times or more. V is TRBV6-5 and J is TRBJ1-1; D gene ambiguous. CDR1 is MNHEY, CDR2 SVGAGI, per germline. The CDR3 totals 14 residues. Trimming stripped 0 bases from V and 7 bases from J, with 12 bases between. The CDR3 spells CASSYSSGRFEAFF. The DNA of the CDR3 is TGTGCCAGCAGTTACTCTTCAGGACGATTTGAAGCTTTCTTT.

This chain connects TRBV6-5 to TRBJ1-5; D remains unclear. CDR1 and CDR2 from the germline V gene are MNHEY and SVGAGI. The CDR3 loop spans 16 amino acids. V gave up 2 bases and J gave up 1 base, with 12 bases separating them. The CDR3 loop reads CASSYGGFSSNQPQHF. The CDR3 DNA follows: TGTGCCAGCAGTTACGGAGGGTTTTCGAGCAATCAGCCCCAGCATTTT.

The sample holds a few counts of this clonotype. This rearrangement joins TRBV6-2 or TRBV6-3 to TRBJ1-1; D is ambiguous. This CDR3 region has 14 residues. The germline gives CDR1 MNHEY, CDR2 SVGEGT. Trimming shortened V by 6 bases and J by 3 bases, and 14 bases separated the two germline ends. Written as DNA, the CDR3 is TGTGCCAGCAGGCGAGACTTACCGCACACTGAAGCTTTCTTT. Translation: CASRRDLPHTEAFF.

This clonotype was seen many times. The V and J genes are TRBV28 and TRBJ2-7; 7 positions agree with TRBD2. V was pared by 6 bases and J by 3 bases, with 5 bases of the junction left unmatched. The CDR3 is made up of 13 amino acids. CDR1 and CDR2 from the germline V gene are MDHEN and SYDVKM. The CDR3, as DNA: TGTGCCAGCAGGTCAAGCGGGGACTACGAGCAGTACTTC. Protein product: CASRSSGDYEQYF.

The chain links TRBV11-2 to TRBJ2-5, with unresolved D. Per the germline V gene, CDR1 is SGHAT and CDR2 is FQNNGV. The CDR3 totals 14 residues. With 5 bases removed from V and 2 bases from J, the gap between germline ends came to 12 bases. CDR3 loop: CASSPPGPQETQYF. CDR3 sequence (DNA): TGTGCCAGCAGCCCCCCCGGGCCTCAAGAGACCCAGTACTTC.

This chain links TRBV18 with TRBJ1-3, with D tentatively TRBD1 (6 bases). Germline CDR1 KGHSH, CDR2 LQKENI. This CDR3 comprises 16 residues. V was trimmed by 6 bases and J by 4 bases, leaving 19 bases between them. This chain's CDR3 is CASSLSTGRNGNTIYF. The CDR3 DNA sequence: TGTGCCAGCTCTCTCAGTACAGGGAGGAACGGAAACACCATATATTTT.